Presented here are 5 T cell receptor beta chains from one specimen sequenced in a study of blood T cell repertoires in COVID-19. Generated by immunoSEQ multiplex PCR, the TCRdb table keeps only in-frame clones and is missing some. The sample has over 250,000 clones; approximately 86% are singletons. Input material: peripheral blood. The source is a woman aged 30 to 39 with acute or convalescent COVID-19.

The chain carries TRBV30 and TRBJ2-2; D is unresolved. Germline V lookup: CDR1 GTSNPN, CDR2 SVGIG (reference sequence). CDR3 length equals 22 residues. The V and J ends lost 1 base and 3 bases respectively, with 33 bases between them. The CDR3 DNA sequence: TGTGCCTGGAGTGCCCTTTCTGGATACGGCAGGCGACCACATTACGACACCGGGGAGCTGTTTTTT. Encoded protein: CAWSALSGYGRRPHYDTGELFF.

This clone turned up a few times. The V gene is TRBV7-3, the J gene TRBJ2-7; 9 positions agree with TRBD2. V lost 0 bases and J lost 6; bases outside the gene matches: 9. The CDR3 totals 16 residues. Germline CDR1 SGHTA, CDR2 FQGTGA. CDR3 sequence: CASSLTSTSGVGEQYF. The CDR3 DNA sequence: TGTGCCAGCAGCTTAACGTCGACTAGCGGAGTGGGCGAGCAGTACTTC.

V usage is TRBV30 and J usage is TRBJ2-4; TRBD2 might be the D (5 bases). Trimming took off 3 bases at V and 0 bases at J, with 15 bases between the two ends. Germline V gives CDR1 GTSNPN, CDR2 SVGIG (reference sequence). This CDR3 contains 16 residues. The CDR3 nucleotides are TGTGCCTGGAGGGCTGACTACCTACTAGCCAAAAACATTCAGTACTTC. This encodes CAWRADYLLAKNIQYF.

The chain links TRBV7-2 to TRBJ2-2; weak D call: TRBD2 (5 bases). V lost 1 base and J lost 0, with 6 bases in between. CDR1 is SGHTA, CDR2 FQGNSA, per germline. The CDR3 consists of 15 residues. CDR3 region: CASSLVATNTGELFF. In DNA, the CDR3 is TGTGCCAGCAGCTTAGTAGCGACGAACACCGGGGAGCTGTTTTTT.

The V gene is TRBV5-4, the J gene TRBJ1-4; 8 positions match TRBD1. V shed 4 bases, J shed 5 bases, and the junction held 10 bases outside the gene matches. Germline CDR1 reads SGHNT; CDR2 reads YYREEE (reference sequence). The CDR3 is made up of 16 amino acids. The CDR3 region is CASSPQKQGGNEKLFF. The DNA for the CDR3 is TGTGCCAGCAGCCCTCAGAAACAGGGGGGAAATGAAAAACTGTTTTTT.